This TCR beta chain came from a study of blood T cell repertoires in COVID-19. Assay used: immunoSEQ multiplex PCR; TCRdb lists only in-frame clones, some missing. The table lists 45,000 to 55,000 clones, roughly 85% of them singletons. Sequenced material: peripheral blood. This receptor was taken from a human donor in a cohort sampled during active COVID-19.

CDR3: CASKPGTGVTDTQYF. CDR3 DNA: TGTGCCAGCAAACCCGGGACAGGGGTGACAGATACGCAGTATTTT. The gene calls are TRBV28 and TRBJ2-3, with 10 bases identical to TRBD1. Losses at the gene ends were 7 bases for V and 3 bases for J; bases not matched to a gene: 7. The germline V gene encodes CDR1 MDHEN and CDR2 SYDVKM. This CDR3 is built from 15 residues.